Below, 26 T cell receptor beta chains from the same sample are listed, as sequenced in a study of shared clonotypes between healthy human individuals (dated by TCRdb to 2018 to 2021). Library construction relied on the immunoSEQ multiplex PCR assay. TCRdb took over this immuneACCESS table, retaining in-frame rearrangements with V and J assigned. Such tables are incomplete; in checked studies, under half of the missing clones stem from an unresolved V gene, and the remainder is unexplained. The sample table shows 650,000 to 800,000 clones, and around 70% are seen once. The top ten clonotypes cover less than 2% of the sample. Material for sequencing was memory CD4+ T cells sorted from blood. The cell subset or site label of this sample denotes: CD45RA-negative fraction. These receptors were obtained from a woman in her twenties or thirties in good health.

The rearrangement links TRBV28 to TRBJ1-2; 9 bases agree with TRBD1. V was clipped by 6 bases and J by 6 bases; unmatched bases: 5. CDR3 size: 13 residues. Germline values: CDR1 MDHEN, CDR2 SYDVKM. The CDR3 loop is CASREQGANGYTF. Written as DNA, the CDR3 is TGTGCCAGCAGGGAACAGGGGGCAAATGGCTACACCTTC.

This clone showed up just once. The sample holds other DNA sequences that translate to the same CDR3. CDR3 in amino acids: CASSLSGRTDTQYF. The DNA for the CDR3 is TGTGCCAGCAGTTTAAGTGGGAGAACAGATACGCAGTATTTT. The chain joins TRBV28 to TRBJ2-3, with TRBD2 as a possible D gene (5 bases). Trimming removed 2 bases at V and 3 bases at J, with 9 bases between. CDR3 length: 14 amino acids. Per the germline V gene, CDR1 is MDHEN and CDR2 is SYDVKM.

V usage is TRBV5-1 and J usage is TRBJ1-5; tentatively, D is TRBD1 (6 bases). The CDR3 contains 15 residues. V lost 0 bases to trimming and J lost 4 bases, with 11 bases between them. Per germline, CDR1 SGHRS and CDR2 YFSETQ. The DNA for the CDR3 is TGCGCCAGCAGCTTGGAGGGGGGGTCGAATCAGCCCCAGCATTTT. Its protein is CASSLEGGSNQPQHF.

This clone was seen only once. The J gene is TRBJ2-5, the V gene TRBV28, with a possible D match to TRBD2 (6 bases). This CDR3 spans 16 amino acids. Trimming cost V 5 bases and J 2 bases, with 18 bases left between them. Germline V CDR1 and CDR2: MDHEN, SYDVKM. The CDR3: CASSPRRGKGQETQYF. The CDR3 DNA is TGTGCCAGCAGTCCTCGGCGGGGCAAGGGACAAGAGACCCAGTACTTC.

The chain uses TRBV7-7 and TRBJ2-5; D is unresolved. Germline-derived CDR1 and CDR2 are SSHAT and FNYEAQ (reference sequence). Trimming removed 5 bases at V and 4 bases at J, with 17 bases between. This CDR3 is 15 amino acids long. The CDR3 coding sequence is TGTGCCAGCAGCCCCCGGAGCGTACAGTCAGAGACCCAGTACTTC. It codes for CASSPRSVQSETQYF.

This chain joins TRBV11-2 and TRBJ1-5, with a possible D match to TRBD1 (5 bases). The germline V and J ends were trimmed by 5 bases and 3 bases, with 14 bases remaining between them. Germline V lookup: CDR1 SGHAT, CDR2 FQNNGV. The CDR3 extends over 15 amino acids. The CDR3 DNA follows: TGTGCCAGCAGCCCCACCGCAGGGCCCAATCAGCCCCAGCATTTT. Translation gives CASSPTAGPNQPQHF.

The CDR3 sequence: CASSYLERFYTGELFF. The DNA of the CDR3 is TGTGCCAGCAGTTATTTGGAGAGATTTTACACCGGGGAGCTGTTTTTT. The chain has TRBV6-5 and TRBJ2-2; D ambiguous. V was pared by 3 bases and J by 3 bases, with 14 bases between. This CDR3 has 16 residues. The germline V gene has CDR1 MNHEY and CDR2 SVGAGI.

The V call is TRBV18, the J call TRBJ2-1, with 12 bases fitting TRBD2. Losses at the gene ends were 3 bases for V and 6 bases for J; bases not matched to a gene: 15. CDR3 length equals 19 residues. Looked up from germline, CDR1 is KGHSH and CDR2 is LQKENI. The CDR3, as DNA: TGTGCCAGCTCACCGTACGGGCTAGCGGGAGGGCCAGGGCTCAATGAGCAGTTCTTC. It encodes CASSPYGLAGGPGLNEQFF.

This clone was seen a single time. Other DNA sequences of this sample code for an identical CDR3. This chain joins TRBV18 and TRBJ1-1; D might be TRBD1 (6 bases). The CDR3 sequence is 12 residues long. Germline V gene lookup returns CDR1 KGHSH and CDR2 LQKENI. The V gene lost 4 bases and the J gene lost 6 bases, with 9 bases spanning the gap. Here the CDR3 DNA reads TGTGCCAGCTCACTACAGGGCGCTGAAGCTTTCTTT. The encoded protein is CASSLQGAEAFF.

This clone was detected only once. V is TRBV5-1 and J is TRBJ1-1; D gene unclear. Trimming shortened V by 10 bases and J by 1 base, and 8 bases separated the two germline ends. The CDR3 covers 11 residues. Germline CDR1 is SGHRS and CDR2 is YFSETQ. DNA of the CDR3: TGCGCCCCAATGGGGAACACTGAAGCTTTCTTT. Translated, it gives CAPMGNTEAFF. Full variable domain (remainder filled in from reference TRBV5-1 and TRBJ1-1): KAGVTQTPRYLIKTRGQQVTLSCSPISGHRSVSWYQQTPGQGLQFLFEYFSETQRNKGNFPGRFSGRQFSNSRSEMNVSTLELGDSALYLCAPMGNTEAFFGQGTRLTVV.

As for this clone: Other DNA sequences in this sample translate to the same CDR3. The gene calls are TRBV18 and TRBJ1-1, with D perhaps TRBD1 (6 bases). V lost 6 bases to trimming and J lost 0 bases, with 14 bases between them. CDR1 is KGHSH, CDR2 LQKENI, per germline. The CDR3 is 15 residues long. The CDR3 coding sequence is TGTGCCAGCTCGCCTTCCACAGGGCTGAACACTGAAGCTTTCTTT. It translates to CASSPSTGLNTEAFF.

There are a few counts of this clone. This chain links TRBV5-1 with TRBJ1-1, with no clear D. The V gene's germline CDR1 is SGHRS and CDR2 YFSETQ. Between the trimmed V and J ends, which lost 0 bases and 1 base, there was a span of 16 bases. The CDR3 runs 17 residues. The CDR3 DNA reads TGCGCCAGCAGCTTGGATGGAGGTGGTGTGAGGAACACTGAAGCTTTCTTT. This gives the protein CASSLDGGGVRNTEAFF.

The J gene is TRBJ2-5, the V gene TRBV5-1; 11 nucleotides match TRBD2. The germline V gene encodes CDR1 SGHRS and CDR2 YFSETQ. The trim removed 2 bases at V and 7 bases at J, leaving 16 bases unmatched. The CDR3 has 18 amino acids. Here the CDR3 DNA reads TGCGCCAGCAGCTTTGAGGGAGGAACTAGCGGGAGTTCGGGGACCCAGTACTTC. Its protein is CASSFEGGTSGSSGTQYF.

There are a few counts of this clone. The chain is built from TRBV2 and TRBJ2-7, with a weak D call TRBD1 (6 bases). The germline V gene encodes CDR1 SNHLY and CDR2 FYNNEI. V dropped 1 base and J dropped 4 bases, with 11 bases sitting between them. The CDR3 is 14 amino acids. CDR3 nucleotide sequence: TGTGCCAGCAGTGAAGGCCAGGGGTGGTACGAGCAGTACTTC. Protein sequence: CASSEGQGWYEQYF.

This clone has just a few counts. The rearrangement joins TRBV28 to TRBJ2-7; D possibly corresponds to TRBD1 (6 bases). Germline CDR1 MDHEN, CDR2 SYDVKM. Trimming removed 7 bases from V and 3 bases from J, with 13 bases in between. CDR3 length: 13 amino acids. The CDR3 coding sequence is TGTGCCAGCACCAAGACAGGCCTCTACGAGCAGTACTTC. Its translation is CASTKTGLYEQYF.

The chain uses TRBV5-6 and TRBJ2-5, with D unclear. CDR1 SGHDT and CDR2 YYEEEE come from the germline V gene. This CDR3 contains 14 residues. Trimming left V 2 bases short and J 5 bases short, with 13 bases between. The CDR3, as DNA: TGTGCCAGCAGCTTTATGGACCAAGGGGAGACCCAGTACTTC. Amino acid sequence: CASSFMDQGETQYF. The entire variable domain, with the rest obtained from reference TRBV5-6 and TRBJ2-5, is as follows: DAGVTQSPTHLIKTRGQQVTLRCSPKSGHDTVSWYQQALGQGPQFIFQYYEEEERQRGNFPDRFSGHQFPNYSSELNVNALLLGDSALYLCASSFMDQGETQYFGPGTRLLVL.

This chain links TRBV25-1 with TRBJ1-6, with 12 bases matching TRBD1. The CDR3 sequence is 15 residues long. V lost 3 bases, J lost 8 bases, and 2 bases stayed unmatched. Germline values: CDR1 MGHDK, CDR2 SYGVNS. The CDR3 protein is CASSDGTGGDSPLHF. CDR3 nucleotide sequence: TGTGCCAGCAGTGACGGGACAGGGGGCGATTCACCCCTCCACTTT.

This clone showed up just a few times. The chain carries TRBV2 and TRBJ2-7, with D possibly TRBD1 on 5 matching bases. The CDR3 is 14 amino acids. The ends were cut back, 5 bases at V and 2 bases at J, with 13 bases in the middle. Per germline, CDR1 SNHLY and CDR2 FYNNEI. Here the CDR3 reads CASSNNKGAYEQYF. The CDR3, as DNA: TGTGCCAGCAGTAATAACAAAGGGGCCTACGAGCAGTACTTC. Full variable domain (remainder filled in from reference TRBV2 and TRBJ2-7): EPEVTQTPSHQVTQMGQEVILRCVPISNHLYFYWYRQILGQKVEFLVSFYNNEISEKSEIFDDQFSVERPDGSNFTLKIRSTKLEDSAMYFCASSNNKGAYEQYFGPGTRLTVT.

The chain links TRBV6-1 to TRBJ2-7, with TRBD2 matching 11 bases. CDR1 and CDR2 from the germline V gene are MNHNS and SASEGT. CDR3 length equals 15 residues. J gave up 3 bases and V 10 bases, and 11 bases lay outside the gene matches. Written as DNA, the CDR3 is TGTGCCACGTACCCCGGGACTAGCGGCCGCTACGAGCAGTACTTC. Protein sequence: CATYPGTSGRYEQYF.

The chain combines TRBV6-6 with TRBJ1-1; possible D gene TRBD1, 6 bases. The CDR3 is 15 amino acids. Germline lookup yields CDR1 MNHNY and CDR2 SVGAGI (reference sequence). Trimming cost V 0 bases and J 11 bases, with 19 bases left between them. CDR3 DNA sequence: TGTGCCAGCAGTTACTCGATGGGGGCCAGGGCCTCGGCTTTCTTT. Protein sequence: CASSYSMGARASAFF.

J is TRBJ1-2 and V is TRBV9; possibly TRBD1 for D (6 bases). With 0 bases removed from V and 7 bases from J, the gap between germline ends came to 10 bases. The CDR3 loop spans 13 amino acids. Germline CDR1 reads SGDLS; CDR2 reads YYNGEE. CDR3 sequence reads: CASSVATGAGYTF. CDR3 nucleotide sequence: TGTGCCAGCAGCGTAGCTACGGGGGCTGGCTACACCTTC.

The gene calls are TRBV4-2 and TRBJ2-3; 7 nucleotides line up with TRBD2. Germline-derived CDR1 and CDR2 are LGHNA and YNFKEQ. Unmatched junction bases numbered 12, after V lost 3 bases and J lost 6 bases. The CDR3 has 16 residues. The DNA for the CDR3 is TGTGCCAGCAGCCAGGAAACGGGAGGCCGCGGGGATACGCAGTATTTT. Translation gives CASSQETGGRGDTQYF.

In this sample, this clone turned up a few times. The chain has TRBV28 and TRBJ2-1; D unresolved. The CDR3 has 12 residues. V was clipped by 5 bases and J by 4 bases, with 6 bases between them. The germline V gene has CDR1 MDHEN and CDR2 SYDVKM. CDR3 loop: CASSAMYNEQFF. Written as DNA, the CDR3 is TGTGCCAGCAGTGCAATGTACAATGAGCAGTTCTTC. The complete variable domain, with remaining parts taken from reference TRBV28 and TRBJ2-1, reads DVKVTQSSRYLVKRTGEKVFLECVQDMDHENMFWYRQDPGLGLRLIYFSYDVKMKEKGDIPEGYSVSREKKERFSLILESASTNQTSMYLCASSAMYNEQFFGPGTRLTVL.

In this sample, this clone turned up many times. The V and J genes are TRBV28 and TRBJ1-2, with 7 bases matching TRBD1. Trimming took 5 bases from V and 5 from J; bases not matched to a gene: 8. Germline V gene data show CDR1 as MDHEN and CDR2 as SYDVKM. The CDR3 sequence is 14 residues long. CDR3 in DNA: TGTGCCAGCAGTCCCCCCACAGGGGCATATGGCTACACCTTC. It translates to CASSPPTGAYGYTF.

This chain connects TRBV29-1 to TRBJ2-7; TRBD2 agrees at 10 bases. With 0 bases clipped from V and 6 bases from J, the junction kept 14 bases outside the gene matches. This CDR3 contains 17 residues. Germline lookup yields CDR1 SQVTM and CDR2 ANQGSEA. The CDR3 DNA sequence: TGCAGCGTTGAAGAGTTCGGGACTAGCGCGTCCCTGGGCGAGCAGTACTTC. Amino acid sequence: CSVEEFGTSASLGEQYF.

The chain employs TRBV19 and TRBJ1-3, with unresolved D. Germline-derived CDR1 and CDR2 are LNHDA and SQIVND (reference sequence). Trimming cost V 3 bases and J 2 bases, with 11 bases left between them. The CDR3 is 15 residues long. CDR3 sequence (DNA): TGTGCCAGTAGTATCGGCCACCCGGCTGGAAACACCATATATTTT. Its protein is CASSIGHPAGNTIYF.